A single sample is the source of the 12 T cell receptor beta chains below, sequenced in a study of beta chain features in type 1 diabetes (dated by TCRdb to the late 2010s). Beyond this particular receptor, the publication reports: Type 1 diabetes patients showed a moderate but significant shortening of TCRB CDR3 length in all four CD4+ subsets.

Library preparation used the immunoSEQ multiplex PCR assay. The High Capacity cDNA Reverse Transcription Kit was used to reverse transcribe all of the isolated RNA, meaning that expressed TCRB transcripts were what got sequenced. TCRdb retrieved this table from immuneACCESS and kept in-frame rearrangements only. Not all clones are present; in checked studies, unresolved V genes account for under half, and no reason is known for the remainder. Recorded for this sample are 200,000 to 300,000 clones; roughly 20% of them occurred a single time. Jointly, the top ten make up about 0.027% of the sample. Their cognate antigens are unknown. The sample consisted of naive CD4+ T cells from blood. This specimen's cell subset or site label, per the study, means: true naive CD4+ T cells. The receptor source for this set is a woman aged 40 to 49 with type 1 diabetes.

The chain is built from TRBV4-3 and TRBJ2-7; TRBD2 is a possible D gene (6 bases). CDR3 length equals 13 residues. V lost 1 base, J lost 6 bases, and 10 bases lay in between. Germline V CDR1 and CDR2: LGHNA, YSLEER. Here the CDR3 reads CASSQVGGSEQYF. CDR3 sequence (DNA): TGCGCCAGCAGCCAAGTCGGGGGAAGCGAGCAGTACTTC.

This clone came up a few times. The chain has TRBV30 and TRBJ2-1, with D possibly being TRBD2 (5 bases). CDR1 is GTSNPN, CDR2 SVGIG, per germline (reference sequence). V was shortened by 5 bases and J by 0 bases, with 8 bases between the two germline ends. This CDR3 is 13 amino acids long. CDR3 loop: CAWLAPSYNEQFF. The CDR3 bases are TGTGCCTGGTTAGCGCCCTCCTACAATGAGCAGTTCTTC.

The chain joins TRBV30 to TRBJ1-4; D gene uncertain. CDR1 is GTSNPN, CDR2 SVGIG, per germline (reference sequence). This CDR3 has 11 amino acids. The germline V and J ends were trimmed by 6 bases and 4 bases, with 6 bases remaining between them. The DNA of the CDR3 is TGTGCCTGCGGTCATAATGAAAAACTGTTTTTT. Translating it yields CACGHNEKLFF.

The rearrangement joins TRBV7-9 to TRBJ2-1; 9 nucleotides align to TRBD2. Germline CDR1 SEHNR, CDR2 FQNEAQ (reference sequence). V shed 5 bases, J shed 3 bases, and the junction held 5 bases outside the gene matches. CDR3 length: 15 amino acids. CDR3 bases: TGTGCCAGCAGCCCTCAGCGGGAGGTCTACAATGAGCAGTTCTTC. Its protein is CASSPQREVYNEQFF.

This clone was seen more than once but under ten times. The chain joins TRBV27 to TRBJ2-3; unclear D gene. The CDR3 consists of 13 residues. V was cut by 7 bases and J by 0 bases, with 8 bases left in between. The germline V gene has CDR1 MNHEY and CDR2 SMNVEV (reference sequence). The DNA for the CDR3 is TGTGCCAGCAAGCGAGCGAGCACAGATACGCAGTATTTT. Amino acid sequence: CASKRASTDTQYF.

The genes are TRBV28 and TRBJ2-4; no clear D gene. The CDR3 is made up of 12 amino acids. Germline values: CDR1 MDHEN, CDR2 SYDVKM. Trimming took off 5 bases at V and 6 bases at J, with 8 bases between the two ends. CDR3 sequence (DNA): TGTGCCAGCAGTCCTGTCCTAAACATTCAGTACTTC. Amino acids: CASSPVLNIQYF.

This clone turned up a few times. V is TRBV10-2 and J is TRBJ1-5, with a weak D call TRBD1 (6 bases). Trimming took 5 bases from V and 4 from J, leaving 12 bases between them. The CDR3 has 14 amino acids. Germline CDR1 and CDR2: WSHSY and SAAADI. CDR3: CASSTLGQNQPQHF. In DNA form, the CDR3 reads TGCGCCAGCAGTACTCTAGGACAGAATCAGCCCCAGCATTTT.

V gene TRBV19 combines with J gene TRBJ2-7; perhaps TRBD2 as D (5 bases). V was pared by 4 bases and J by 2 bases, with 12 bases between. Germline V gene sequence: CDR1 LNHDA, CDR2 SQIVND (reference sequence). There are 14 residues in the CDR3. The CDR3, as DNA: TGTGCCAGTAGTACCGCGGGTTTGACCTACGAGCAGTACTTC. This translates into CASSTAGLTYEQYF.

V is TRBV28 and J is TRBJ1-1; perhaps TRBD1 as D (5 bases). V was shortened by 5 bases and J by 1 base, with 14 bases between the two germline ends. Looked up from germline, CDR1 is MDHEN and CDR2 is SYDVKM. The CDR3 has 15 residues. CDR3 region: CASSPPTDKNTEAFF. The CDR3 nucleotides are TGTGCCAGCAGTCCCCCCACGGACAAGAACACTGAAGCTTTCTTT.

A note on this clone: Other DNA sequences in this sample translate to the same CDR3. This rearrangement joins TRBV2 to TRBJ1-2, with 11 nucleotides matching TRBD1. The junction had 0 bases not matched to a gene; V was cut back by 4 bases and J by 2 bases. CDR3 length: 14 amino acids. CDR1 is SNHLY and CDR2 is FYNNEI in the germline V gene. CDR3 residues: CASSGTGGNYGYTF. CDR3 nucleotide sequence: TGTGCCAGCAGTGGGACAGGGGGCAACTATGGCTACACCTTC.

Only a few counts were recorded for this clone. The V and J genes are TRBV9 and TRBJ1-5, with 11 bases aligning to TRBD1. Germline trimming cut 4 bases from V and 1 base from J; bases unmatched to any gene: 4. CDR3 length: 16 amino acids. CDR1 is SGDLS and CDR2 is YYNGEE in the germline V gene. The CDR3 is CASSLGTGGSNQPQHF. The CDR3 region has the DNA TGTGCCAGCAGCCTCGGGACAGGGGGGAGCAATCAGCCCCAGCATTTT. The variable domain in full, with the rest retrieved from reference TRBV9 and TRBJ1-5, is DSGVTQTPKHLITATGQRVTLRCSPRSGDLSVYWYQQSLDQGLQFLIQYYNGEERAKGNILERFSAQQFPDLHSELNLSSLELGDSALYFCASSLGTGGSNQPQHFGDGTRLSIL.

This clone was counted between two and nine times. V gene TRBV29-1 combines with J gene TRBJ2-1; TRBD2 matches at 9 bases. With 1 base clipped from V and 10 bases from J, the junction kept 11 bases outside the gene matches. Germline-derived CDR1 and CDR2 are SQVTM and ANQGSEA. The CDR3 contains 15 residues. CDR3 nucleotide sequence: TGCAGCGTTGAAGTTATAGCGGGGGCCCAAGGGGAGCAGTTCTTC. Residues: CSVEVIAGAQGEQFF.